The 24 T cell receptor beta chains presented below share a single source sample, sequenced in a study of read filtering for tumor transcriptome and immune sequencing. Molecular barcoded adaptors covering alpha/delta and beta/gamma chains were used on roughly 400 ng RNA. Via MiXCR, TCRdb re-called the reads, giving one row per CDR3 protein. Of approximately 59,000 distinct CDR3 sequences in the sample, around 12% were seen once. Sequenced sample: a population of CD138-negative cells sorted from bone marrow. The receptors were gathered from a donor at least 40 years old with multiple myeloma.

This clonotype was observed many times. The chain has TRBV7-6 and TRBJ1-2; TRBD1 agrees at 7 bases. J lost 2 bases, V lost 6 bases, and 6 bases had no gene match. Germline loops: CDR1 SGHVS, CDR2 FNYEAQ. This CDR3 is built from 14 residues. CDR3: CASSPPGQNYGYTF. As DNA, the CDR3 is TGTGCCAGCAGTCCACCGGGACAGAACTATGGCTACACCTTC.

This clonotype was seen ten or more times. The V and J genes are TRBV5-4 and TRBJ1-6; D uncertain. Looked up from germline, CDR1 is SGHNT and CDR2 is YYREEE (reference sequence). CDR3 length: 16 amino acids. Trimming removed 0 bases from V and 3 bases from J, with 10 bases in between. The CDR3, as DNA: TGTGCCAGCAGCTTGGACCCCTATAACTATAATTCACCCCTCCACTTT. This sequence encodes CASSLDPYNYNSPLHF.

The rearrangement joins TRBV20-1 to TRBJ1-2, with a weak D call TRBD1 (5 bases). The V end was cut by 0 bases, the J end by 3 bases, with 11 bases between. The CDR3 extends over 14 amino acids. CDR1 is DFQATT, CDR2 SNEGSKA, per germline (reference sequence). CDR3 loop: CSARDLRGDYGYTF. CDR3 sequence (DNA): TGCAGTGCTAGAGATCTAAGGGGAGACTATGGCTACACCTTC.

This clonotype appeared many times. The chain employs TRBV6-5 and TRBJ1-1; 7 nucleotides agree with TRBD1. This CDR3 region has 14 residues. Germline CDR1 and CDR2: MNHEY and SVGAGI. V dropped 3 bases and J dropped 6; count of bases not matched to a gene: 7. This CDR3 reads CASSYFGQAPEAFF. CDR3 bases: TGTGCCAGCAGTTATTTCGGACAGGCCCCTGAAGCTTTCTTT.

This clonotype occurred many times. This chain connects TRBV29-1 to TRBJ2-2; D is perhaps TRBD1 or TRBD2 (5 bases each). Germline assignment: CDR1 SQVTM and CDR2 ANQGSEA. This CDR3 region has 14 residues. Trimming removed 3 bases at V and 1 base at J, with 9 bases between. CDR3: CSVEGTMNTGELFF. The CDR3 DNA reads TGCAGCGTTGAGGGGACGATGAACACCGGGGAGCTGTTTTTT.

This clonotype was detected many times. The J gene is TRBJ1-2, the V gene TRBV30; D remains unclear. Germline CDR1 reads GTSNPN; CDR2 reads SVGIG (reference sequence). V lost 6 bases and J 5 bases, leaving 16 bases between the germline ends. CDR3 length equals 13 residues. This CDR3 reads CACLRETIYGYTF. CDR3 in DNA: TGTGCCTGCCTTCGGGAAACTATTTATGGCTACACCTTC.

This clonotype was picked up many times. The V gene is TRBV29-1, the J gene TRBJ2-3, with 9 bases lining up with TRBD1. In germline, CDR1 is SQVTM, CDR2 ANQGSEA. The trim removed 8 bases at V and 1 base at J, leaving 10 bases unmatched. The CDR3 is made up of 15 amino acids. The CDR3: CSSMSRDRGTDTQYF. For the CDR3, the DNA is TGCAGCTCAATGTCCCGGGACAGGGGCACAGATACGCAGTATTTT.

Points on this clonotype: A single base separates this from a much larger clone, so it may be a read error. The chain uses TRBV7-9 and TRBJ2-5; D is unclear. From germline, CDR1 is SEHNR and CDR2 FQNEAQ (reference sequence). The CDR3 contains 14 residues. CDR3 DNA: TGTGCCAGCAGCCTTCCCAGGCAGCAAGGGACCCAGTACTTC. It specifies CASSLPRQQGTQYF.

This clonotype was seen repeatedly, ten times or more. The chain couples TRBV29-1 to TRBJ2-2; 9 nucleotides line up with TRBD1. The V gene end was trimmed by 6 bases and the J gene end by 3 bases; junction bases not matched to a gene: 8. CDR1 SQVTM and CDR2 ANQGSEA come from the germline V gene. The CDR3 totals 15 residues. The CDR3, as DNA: TGCAGCGTCATACAGGGGGCGCCTGACACCGGGGAGCTGTTTTTT. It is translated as CSVIQGAPDTGELFF.

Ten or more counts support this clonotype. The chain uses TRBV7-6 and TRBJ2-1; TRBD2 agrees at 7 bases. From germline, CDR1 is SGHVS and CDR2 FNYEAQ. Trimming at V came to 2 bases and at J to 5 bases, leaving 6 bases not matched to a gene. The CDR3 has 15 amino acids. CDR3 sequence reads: CASSLLRGRNNEQFF. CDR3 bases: TGTGCCAGCAGCTTACTGCGGGGGAGGAACAATGAGCAGTTCTTC.

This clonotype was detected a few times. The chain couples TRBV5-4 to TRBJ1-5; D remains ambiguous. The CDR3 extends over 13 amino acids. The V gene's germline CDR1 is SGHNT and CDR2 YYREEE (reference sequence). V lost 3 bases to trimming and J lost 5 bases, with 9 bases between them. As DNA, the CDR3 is TGTGCCAGCAGCTCGGACCGATATCAGCCCCAGCATTTT. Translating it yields CASSSDRYQPQHF.

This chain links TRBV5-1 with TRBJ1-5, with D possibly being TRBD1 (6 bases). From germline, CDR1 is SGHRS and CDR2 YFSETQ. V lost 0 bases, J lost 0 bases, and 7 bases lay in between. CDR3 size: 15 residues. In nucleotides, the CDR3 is TGCGCCAGCAGCTTGGGGGACATTAGCAATCAGCCCCAGCATTTT. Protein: CASSLGDISNQPQHF. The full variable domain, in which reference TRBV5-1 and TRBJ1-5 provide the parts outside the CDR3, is KAGVTQTPRYLIKTRGQQVTLSCSPISGHRSVSWYQQTPGQGLQFLFEYFSETQRNKGNFPGRFSGRQFSNSRSEMNVSTLELGDSALYLCASSLGDISNQPQHFGDGTRLSIL.

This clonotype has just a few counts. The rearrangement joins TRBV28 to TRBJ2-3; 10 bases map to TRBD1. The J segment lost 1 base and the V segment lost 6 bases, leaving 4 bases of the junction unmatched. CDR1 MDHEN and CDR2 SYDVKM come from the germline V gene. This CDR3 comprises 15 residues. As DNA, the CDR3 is TGTGCCAGCAGGACCGGGACAGGGGGCACAGATACGCAGTATTTT. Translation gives CASRTGTGGTDTQYF.

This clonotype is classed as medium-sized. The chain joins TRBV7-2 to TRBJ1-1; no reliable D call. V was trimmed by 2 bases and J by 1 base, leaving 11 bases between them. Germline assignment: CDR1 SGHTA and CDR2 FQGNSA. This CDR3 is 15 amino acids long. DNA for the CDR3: TGTGCCAGCAGCTTAATCCCGACGGGGAACACTGAAGCTTTCTTT. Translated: CASSLIPTGNTEAFF.

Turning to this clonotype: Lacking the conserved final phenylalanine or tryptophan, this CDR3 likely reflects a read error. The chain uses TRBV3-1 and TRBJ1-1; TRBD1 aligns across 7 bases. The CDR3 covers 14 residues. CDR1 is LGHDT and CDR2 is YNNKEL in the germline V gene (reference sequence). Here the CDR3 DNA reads TGTGCTAGCAGCCACAGGGGAAAGAACACTGAAGCTTTCTCT. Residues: CASSHRGKNTEAFS.

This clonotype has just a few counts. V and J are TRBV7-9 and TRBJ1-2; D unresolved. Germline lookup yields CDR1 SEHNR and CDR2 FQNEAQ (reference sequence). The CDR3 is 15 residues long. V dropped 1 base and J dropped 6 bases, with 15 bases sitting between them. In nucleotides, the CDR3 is TGTGCCAGCAGCTTAGTAACCGGGCGGGATGATGGCTACACCTTC. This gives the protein CASSLVTGRDDGYTF.

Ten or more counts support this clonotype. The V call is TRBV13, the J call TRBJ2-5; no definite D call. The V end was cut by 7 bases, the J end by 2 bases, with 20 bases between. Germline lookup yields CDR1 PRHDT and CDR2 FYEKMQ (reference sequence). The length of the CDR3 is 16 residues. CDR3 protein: CASTTKMIRGQETQYF. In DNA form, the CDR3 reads TGTGCCAGCACCACGAAAATGATCCGAGGACAAGAGACCCAGTACTTC.

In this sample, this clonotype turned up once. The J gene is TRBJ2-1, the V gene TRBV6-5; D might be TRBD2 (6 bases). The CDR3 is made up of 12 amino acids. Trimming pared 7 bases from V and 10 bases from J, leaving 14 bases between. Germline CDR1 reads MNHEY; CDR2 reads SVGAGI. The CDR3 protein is CASIKRVWEQFF. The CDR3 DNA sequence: TGTGCCAGCATTAAGCGGGTATGGGAGCAGTTCTTC.

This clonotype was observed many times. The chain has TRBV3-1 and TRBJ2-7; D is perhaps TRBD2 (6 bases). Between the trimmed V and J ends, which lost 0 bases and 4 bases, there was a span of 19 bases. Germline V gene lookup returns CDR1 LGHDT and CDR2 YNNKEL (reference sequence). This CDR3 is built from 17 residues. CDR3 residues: CASSQDSGRDSKYEQYF. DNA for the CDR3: TGTGCCAGCAGCCAAGATTCGGGCCGGGACTCCAAATACGAGCAGTACTTC.

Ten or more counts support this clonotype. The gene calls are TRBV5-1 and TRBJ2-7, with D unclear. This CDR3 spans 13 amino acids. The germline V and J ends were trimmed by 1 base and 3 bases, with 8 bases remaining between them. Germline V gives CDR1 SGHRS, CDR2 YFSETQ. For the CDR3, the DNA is TGCGCCAGCAGCTTGAGCACCTACTACGAGCAGTACTTC. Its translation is CASSLSTYYEQYF. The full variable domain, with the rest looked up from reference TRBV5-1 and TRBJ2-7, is KAGVTQTPRYLIKTRGQQVTLSCSPISGHRSVSWYQQTPGQGLQFLFEYFSETQRNKGNFPGRFSGRQFSNSRSEMNVSTLELGDSALYLCASSLSTYYEQYFGPGTRLTVT.

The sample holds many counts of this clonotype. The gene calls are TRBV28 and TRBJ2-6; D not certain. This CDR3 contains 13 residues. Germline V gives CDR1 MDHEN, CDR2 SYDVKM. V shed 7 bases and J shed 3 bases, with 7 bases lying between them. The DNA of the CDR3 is TGTGCCAGCACCAGGTTTGGGGCCAACGTCCTGACTTTC. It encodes CASTRFGANVLTF. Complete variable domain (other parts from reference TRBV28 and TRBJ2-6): DVKVTQSSRYLVKRTGEKVFLECVQDMDHENMFWYRQDPGLGLRLIYFSYDVKMKEKGDIPEGYSVSREKKERFSLILESASTNQTSMYLCASTRFGANVLTFGAGSRLTVL.

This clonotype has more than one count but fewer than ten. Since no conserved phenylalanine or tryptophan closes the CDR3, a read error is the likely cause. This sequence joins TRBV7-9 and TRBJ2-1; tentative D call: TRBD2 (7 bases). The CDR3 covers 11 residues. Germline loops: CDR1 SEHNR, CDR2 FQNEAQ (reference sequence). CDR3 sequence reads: CASRGANGQFS. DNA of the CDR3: TGTGCCAGCCGGGGGGCCAATGGGCAGTTCTCC.

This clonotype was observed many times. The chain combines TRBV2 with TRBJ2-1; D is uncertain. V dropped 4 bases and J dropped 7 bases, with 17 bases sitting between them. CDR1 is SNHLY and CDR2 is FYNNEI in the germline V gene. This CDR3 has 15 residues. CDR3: CASSVDPLLENEQFF. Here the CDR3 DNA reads TGTGCCAGCAGTGTTGACCCGCTCTTGGAGAATGAGCAGTTCTTC.

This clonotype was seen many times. The chain's CDR3 is CASSLSGHPSSYEQYF. The CDR3 DNA sequence: TGTGCCAGCAGTTTATCTGGTCACCCCAGCTCCTACGAGCAGTACTTC. The genes are TRBV27 and TRBJ2-7; D uncertain. The V end was cut by 0 bases, the J end by 0 bases, with 12 bases between. Germline CDR1 reads MNHEY; CDR2 reads SMNVEV (reference sequence). The CDR3 contains 16 residues.